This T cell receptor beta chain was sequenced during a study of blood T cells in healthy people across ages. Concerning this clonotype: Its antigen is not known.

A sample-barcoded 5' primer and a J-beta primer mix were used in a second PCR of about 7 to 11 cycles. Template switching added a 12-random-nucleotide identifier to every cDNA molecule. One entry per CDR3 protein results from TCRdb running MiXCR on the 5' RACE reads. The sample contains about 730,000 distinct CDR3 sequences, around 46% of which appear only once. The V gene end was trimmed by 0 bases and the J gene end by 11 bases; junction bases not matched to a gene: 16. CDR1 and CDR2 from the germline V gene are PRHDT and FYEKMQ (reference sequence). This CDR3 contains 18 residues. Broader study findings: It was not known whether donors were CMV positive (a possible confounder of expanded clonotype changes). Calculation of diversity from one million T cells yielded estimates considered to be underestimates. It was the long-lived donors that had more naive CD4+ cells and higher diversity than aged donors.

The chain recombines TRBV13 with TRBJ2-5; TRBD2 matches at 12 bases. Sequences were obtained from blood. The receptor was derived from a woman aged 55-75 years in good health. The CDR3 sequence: CASSLGSTSGGPNNEQYF. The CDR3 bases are TGTGCCAGCAGCTTAGGGTCCACTAGCGGGGGGCCAAACAATGAGCAGTACTTC.